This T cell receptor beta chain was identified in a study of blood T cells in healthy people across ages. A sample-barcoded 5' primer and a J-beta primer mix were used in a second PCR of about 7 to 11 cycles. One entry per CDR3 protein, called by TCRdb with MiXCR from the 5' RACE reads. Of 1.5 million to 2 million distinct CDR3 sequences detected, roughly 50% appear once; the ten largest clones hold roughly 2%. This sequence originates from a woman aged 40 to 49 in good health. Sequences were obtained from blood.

The CDR3 spells CASSLGTVSYGYTF. In DNA form, the CDR3 reads TGCGCCAGCAGCTTGGGGACAGTTTCTTATGGCTACACCTTC. The chain links TRBV5-1 to TRBJ1-2, with D possibly matching TRBD1 (6 bases). Germline loops: CDR1 SGHRS, CDR2 YFSETQ. The CDR3 runs 14 residues. V was shortened by 0 bases and J by 5 bases, with 11 bases between the two germline ends.